The 22 T cell receptor beta chains below were found in one sample sequenced in a study of cytomegalovirus exposure and HLA in healthy donors. In the PCR, 60 Vbeta and 13 Jbeta primers were used. The assay was immunoSEQ multiplex PCR, and TCRdb's table has in-frame clones only and misses some. In the table there are approximately 150,000 clones, over 60% of which are singletons. Sequenced material: PBMCs. The source is a woman in her sixties in good health and CMV-seronegative.

The chain combines TRBV7-9 with TRBJ2-7, with 7 bases lining up with TRBD2. Losses at the gene ends were 1 base for V and 4 bases for J; bases not matched to a gene: 7. Germline V gene data show CDR1 as SEHNR and CDR2 as FQNEAQ (reference sequence). There are 15 residues in the CDR3. The CDR3 reads CASSLGAGTVYEQYF. DNA for the CDR3: TGTGCCAGCAGCTTAGGAGCGGGGACTGTGTACGAGCAGTACTTC.

To note about this clone: The same CDR3 also results from other DNA sequences found in this sample. The chain carries TRBV6-1 and TRBJ1-5; TRBD1 aligns across 8 bases. Germline V gives CDR1 MNHNS, CDR2 SASEGT. This CDR3 has 15 residues. J gave up 1 base and V 5 bases, and 4 bases lay outside the gene matches. The CDR3 loop is CASSTGGLSNQPQHF. The CDR3 region has the DNA TGTGCCAGCAGTACAGGGGGGCTAAGCAATCAGCCCCAGCATTTT.

This rearrangement joins TRBV6-6 to TRBJ2-3; D uncertain. V was cut by 5 bases and J by 2 bases, with 5 bases left in between. CDR3 length equals 12 residues. Germline assignment: CDR1 MNHNY and CDR2 SVGAGI (reference sequence). CDR3 bases: TGTGCCAGCAGTCCTATCACAGATACGCAGTATTTT. Protein product: CASSPITDTQYF.

J is TRBJ1-6 and V is TRBV5-1; 7 bases line up with TRBD1. This CDR3 spans 15 amino acids. V lost 0 bases, J lost 9 bases, and 6 bases stayed unmatched. CDR1 is SGHRS and CDR2 is YFSETQ in the germline V gene. As DNA, the CDR3 is TGCGCCAGCAGCTTGGGGACTACAGGGGCTTCACCCCTCCACTTT. Translated: CASSLGTTGASPLHF.

The rearrangement uses TRBV19 and TRBJ1-2; possibly TRBD1 for D (5 bases). Germline-derived CDR1 and CDR2 are LNHDA and SQIVND (reference sequence). The CDR3 loop spans 13 amino acids. Trimming cost V 3 bases and J 9 bases, with 14 bases left between them. The CDR3 bases are TGTGCCAGTAGTATGGTGGGGACTTCAAGCTACACCTTC. Translating it yields CASSMVGTSSYTF. Variable domain in full (rest from reference TRBV19 and TRBJ1-2): DGGITQSPKYLFRKEGQNVTLSCEQNLNHDAMYWYRQDPGQGLRLIYYSQIVNDFQKGDIAEGYSVSREKKESFPLTVTSAQKNPTAFYLCASSMVGTSSYTFGSGTRLTVV.

The chain has TRBV29-1 and TRBJ2-5; 7 bases match TRBD1. CDR1 is SQVTM, CDR2 ANQGSEA, per germline. V gave up 6 bases and J gave up 2 bases; unmatched junction bases: 6. The CDR3 has 13 amino acids. CDR3 protein: CSVPPTGQETQYF. CDR3 sequence (DNA): TGCAGCGTCCCCCCGACAGGGCAAGAGACCCAGTACTTC.

Worth noting for this clone: Distinct nucleotide sequences in the sample also encode this CDR3. The CDR3, as DNA: TGTGCCAGCAGTTATGGGCAGGGGAACTATGGCTACACCTTC. Translating it yields CASSYGQGNYGYTF. V usage is TRBV6-5 and J usage is TRBJ1-2; tentatively, D is TRBD1 (6 bases). Per germline, CDR1 MNHEY and CDR2 SVGAGI. The V end lost 3 bases, the J end lost 2 bases, and 10 bases lay between the germline ends. The CDR3 runs 14 residues.

This clone has just one count. At one of its ends the junction is not consistent with the germline gene, which may arise from a read error. The same CDR3 is also encoded by other DNA sequences in this sample. V is TRBV6-6 and J is TRBJ2-1; D remains unclear. Looked up from germline, CDR1 is MNHNY and CDR2 is SVGAGI (reference sequence). The CDR3 spans 14 residues. Here the CDR3 reads CASSYSIAGNEQFF. The CDR3 nucleotides read TGTGCCAGCAGCTACTCGATCGCCGGCAATGAGCAGTTCTTC.

The rearrangement links TRBV28 to TRBJ1-5; TRBD1 is a possible D gene (6 bases). The germline gives CDR1 MDHEN, CDR2 SYDVKM. V lost 2 bases, J lost 5 bases, and 16 bases lay in between. This CDR3 is 16 amino acids long. The CDR3 DNA is TGTGCCAGCAGTTTAGGGGGGGCGACCGGGCATCAGCCCCAGCATTTT. It yields the protein CASSLGGATGHQPQHF. Supplemented by reference TRBV28 and TRBJ1-5, the full variable domain reads DVKVTQSSRYLVKRTGEKVFLECVQDMDHENMFWYRQDPGLGLRLIYFSYDVKMKEKGDIPEGYSVSREKKERFSLILESASTNQTSMYLCASSLGGATGHQPQHFGDGTRLSIL.

V usage is TRBV19 and J usage is TRBJ2-7; possible D gene TRBD1, 6 bases. Deletions cut 5 bases from V and 1 base from J, with 12 bases between. Germline V lookup: CDR1 LNHDA, CDR2 SQIVND (reference sequence). The CDR3 loop spans 14 amino acids. For the CDR3, the DNA is TGTGCCAGTAGTCTCAGACAGGCTTCCTACGAGCAGTACTTC. Translating it yields CASSLRQASYEQYF. The whole variable domain, remainder taken from reference TRBV19 and TRBJ2-7, is DGGITQSPKYLFRKEGQNVTLSCEQNLNHDAMYWYRQDPGQGLRLIYYSQIVNDFQKGDIAEGYSVSREKKESFPLTVTSAQKNPTAFYLCASSLRQASYEQYFGPGTRLTVT.

This chain uses TRBV10-2 with TRBJ1-3; D unresolved. V was pared by 6 bases and J by 4 bases, with 7 bases between. CDR1 and CDR2 from the germline V gene are WSHSY and SAAADI. The CDR3 spans 12 residues. The CDR3 region has the DNA TGCGCCAGCAGCCCCAGGGGAAACACCATATATTTT. Protein sequence: CASSPRGNTIYF.

V gene TRBV6-1 combines with J gene TRBJ2-5; perhaps TRBD2 as D (5 bases). The germline CDR1 and CDR2 sequences are MNHNS and SASEGT. This CDR3 region has 13 residues. Deletions cut 6 bases from V and 5 bases from J, with 13 bases between. The CDR3 here is CASRVTSGETQYF. CDR3 DNA: TGTGCCAGCAGGGTCACTAGTGGGGAGACCCAGTACTTC.

This clone was counted a few times. The V and J genes are TRBV5-1 and TRBJ2-7; TRBD2 matches at 11 bases. Unmatched junction bases numbered 1, after V lost 0 bases and J lost 5 bases. The CDR3 covers 14 residues. CDR1 is SGHRS, CDR2 YFSETQ, per germline. DNA for the CDR3: TGCGCCAGCAGCTTGGGACTAGCGGGACACGAGCAGTACTTC. Translation: CASSLGLAGHEQYF.

To note about this clone: Sequence at one end of the junction differs from germline and may be a read error. The chain recombines TRBV7-9 with TRBJ2-1; TRBD2 might be the D (6 bases). Germline assignment: CDR1 SEHNR and CDR2 FQNEAQ (reference sequence). CDR3 length: 12 amino acids. CDR3 protein: CSSSLVAVEQFF. The CDR3 nucleotides read TGTTCCAGCAGCTTAGTAGCGGTTGAGCAGTTCTTC.

Notes on this clone: Sequence at one end of the junction differs from germline and may be a read error. The rearrangement links TRBV4-3 to TRBJ2-4, with D possibly TRBD2 on 6 matching bases. CDR3 length: 16 amino acids. Germline loops: CDR1 LGHNA, CDR2 YSLEER. The CDR3 is CASSEDGAGAKNIQYF. The DNA for the CDR3 is TGCGCCAGCAGCGAAGACGGGGCGGGGGCCAAAAACATTCAGTACTTC.

V usage is TRBV29-1 and J usage is TRBJ1-1, with TRBD1 as a possible D gene (6 bases). Trimming pared 3 bases from V and 1 base from J, leaving 9 bases between. Per germline, CDR1 SQVTM and CDR2 ANQGSEA. This CDR3 comprises 13 residues. The DNA for the CDR3 is TGCAGCGTTGAGGGACACCGGAACACTGAAGCTTTCTTT. Residues: CSVEGHRNTEAFF. The full variable domain, completed using reference TRBV29-1 and TRBJ1-1, is SAVISQKPSRDICQRGTSLTIQCQVDSQVTMMFWYRQQPGQSLTLIATANQGSEATYESGFVIDKFPISRPNLTFSTLTVSNMSPEDSSIYLCSVEGHRNTEAFFGQGTRLTVV.

This rearrangement joins TRBV15 to TRBJ2-7, with 9 bases fitting TRBD1. Germline lookup yields CDR1 LNHNV and CDR2 YYDKDF (reference sequence). The CDR3 has 15 residues. V dropped 0 bases and J dropped 3; count of bases not matched to a gene: 3. The CDR3 DNA sequence: TGTGCCACCAGCAGAGACAGGACAGGGGTCTACGAGCAGTACTTC. This encodes CATSRDRTGVYEQYF.

This clone was counted between two and nine times. The rearrangement joins TRBV21-1 to TRBJ1-4; TRBD1 reflects the table's D call only, with no check against the DNA. TRBV21-1 is termed a pseudogene. The length of the CDR3 is 16 residues. DNA of the CDR3: TGTGCCAGCAGCGCACGATCACAGGGAAATAATGAAAAACTGTTTTTT. Translating it yields CASSARSQGNNEKLFF.

V gene TRBV28 combines with J gene TRBJ2-3, with 13 nucleotides matching TRBD2. This CDR3 contains 17 residues. The junction had 5 bases not matched to a gene; V was cut back by 3 bases and J by 2 bases. Germline CDR1 MDHEN, CDR2 SYDVKM. This chain's CDR3 is CASSFFGLAGATDTQYF. The CDR3, as DNA: TGTGCCAGCAGTTTCTTTGGACTAGCGGGGGCCACAGATACGCAGTATTTT.

The chain joins TRBV7-2 to TRBJ2-3; 10 bases are a match to TRBD2. This CDR3 has 17 residues. Germline V gene lookup returns CDR1 SGHTA and CDR2 FQGNSA. The V segment lost 0 bases and the J segment 2 bases; nucleotides outside the gene matches: 5. CDR3 DNA sequence: TGTGCCAGCAGCTTAGCCCGAGCGGGAGGGTCCACAGATACGCAGTATTTT. Its translation: CASSLARAGGSTDTQYF.

This clone showed up just a few times. CDR3 sequence reads: CASSQAGPNEQFF. CDR3 DNA: TGCGCCAGCAGCCAGGCAGGGCCCAATGAGCAGTTCTTC. This chain uses TRBV5-1 with TRBJ2-1, with D possibly TRBD1 on 5 matching bases. The CDR3 spans 13 residues. V was clipped by 4 bases and J by 6 bases, with 11 bases between them. Germline V lookup: CDR1 SGHRS, CDR2 YFSETQ.

In this sample, this clone turned up a few times. The V gene is TRBV5-5, the J gene TRBJ2-5; tentatively, D is TRBD1 (6 bases). Looked up from germline, CDR1 is SGHKS and CDR2 is YYEKEE (reference sequence). Trimming removed 7 bases from V and 5 bases from J, with 15 bases in between. CDR3 length: 13 residues. In nucleotides, the CDR3 is TGTGCCAGCGGTCCAGGGGAGAGGGAGACCCAGTACTTC. It encodes CASGPGERETQYF. The complete variable domain, with remaining parts taken from reference TRBV5-5 and TRBJ2-5, reads DAGVTQSPTHLIKTRGQQVTLRCSPISGHKSVSWYQQVLGQGPQFIFQYYEKEERGRGNFPDRFSARQFPNYSSELNVNALLLGDSALYLCASGPGERETQYFGPGTRLLVL.